Each of the 28 T cell receptor beta chains below was sequenced from the same sample in a study of early T cells in non-severe SARS-CoV-2 infection. One entry per CDR3 protein, called by TCRdb with MiXCR from the 5' RACE reads. The table has 87,000 or so distinct CDR3 sequences, 12% to 15% seen once. Material: whole blood. Every receptor here comes from an adult who was a healthcare worker with PCR-confirmed SARS-CoV-2 infection or an uninfected control (not recorded which).

This clonotype has only a few counts. The J gene is TRBJ2-7, the V gene TRBV11-2; 14 nucleotides line up with TRBD2. Germline loops: CDR1 SGHAT, CDR2 FQNNGV. V trimming: 1 base; J trimming: 4 bases; junction bases outside the gene matches: 3. CDR3 length: 16 amino acids. The CDR3 region has the DNA TGTGCCAGCAGCTTAGGGACTAGCGGGGGGCAATACGAGCAGTACTTC. This gives the protein CASSLGTSGGQYEQYF.

This clonotype was observed a few times. The chain combines TRBV6-5 with TRBJ1-4; 7 bases are a match to TRBD1. V shed 6 bases, J shed 7 bases, and the junction held 5 bases outside the gene matches. CDR1 and CDR2 from the germline V gene are MNHEY and SVGAGI. The CDR3 is 13 amino acids. As DNA, the CDR3 is TGTGCCAGCAGAACCCACAGGGGTGAAAAACTGTTTTTT. Translating gives CASRTHRGEKLFF.

The chain combines TRBV28 with TRBJ2-1, with 7 nucleotides matching TRBD1. The CDR3 has 15 residues. CDR1 is MDHEN, CDR2 SYDVKM, per germline. V lost 6 bases and J lost 7; bases outside the gene matches: 12. The CDR3 DNA reads TGTGCCAGCAGCCCCTCACAGGGGATTAATAATGAGCAGTTCTTC. Protein product: CASSPSQGINNEQFF.

This clonotype has only a few counts. The chain has TRBV29-1 and TRBJ2-1, with 8 nucleotides matching TRBD2. The germline CDR1 and CDR2 sequences are SQVTM and ANQGSEA. J lost 7 bases, V lost 3 bases, and 2 bases had no gene match. The CDR3 has 12 residues. CDR3 coding DNA: TGCAGCGTTGAGCGGGGGGCAAATGAGCAGTTCTTC. Its protein product is CSVERGANEQFF.

On this clonotype itself: At one end the junction does not follow the germline gene, possibly because of a read error. J is TRBJ1-1 and V is TRBV6-5; no clear D gene. The CDR3 has 15 residues. Germline V lookup: CDR1 MNHEY, CDR2 SVGAGI. CDR3 nucleotides: TGTGCCGGCAGTTACGGCGGCGGCATGAACACTGAAGCTTTCTTT. Residues: CAGSYGGGMNTEAFF.

This clonotype was observed many times. The rearrangement uses TRBV6-6 and TRBJ1-1, with TRBD1 as a possible D gene (6 bases). Trimming stripped 7 bases from V and 5 bases from J, with 17 bases between. Germline V gene data show CDR1 as MNHNY and CDR2 as SVGAGI (reference sequence). This CDR3 is built from 14 residues. The CDR3 loop reads CASTPAGEGTEAFF. Here the CDR3 DNA reads TGTGCCAGCACCCCCGCAGGGGAGGGGACTGAAGCTTTCTTT.

This clonotype was observed a few times. The V and J genes are TRBV5-1 and TRBJ1-6; D may be TRBD1 (5 bases). CDR1 and CDR2 (germline): SGHRS, YFSETQ. The ends were cut back, 3 bases at V and 8 bases at J, with 15 bases in the middle. The CDR3 is made up of 15 amino acids. CDR3 in amino acids: CASSSQGPGDSPLHF. The DNA of the CDR3 is TGCGCCAGCAGCTCTCAGGGCCCTGGAGATTCACCCCTCCACTTT.

The V call is TRBV29-1, the J call TRBJ1-2, with D uncertain. Germline assignment: CDR1 SQVTM and CDR2 ANQGSEA. The CDR3 has 14 amino acids. CDR3 sequence: CSGGREESLGGYTF. CDR3 coding DNA: TGCAGTGGTGGGAGGGAGGAATCCCTCGGTGGCTACACCTTC.

CDR3 DNA sequence: TGTGCCAGCACAGGGTTGCGGGGCAATCAGCCCCAGCATTTT. It encodes CASTGLRGNQPQHF. V is TRBV6-1 and J is TRBJ1-5, with D perhaps matching TRBD1 (5 bases). This CDR3 region has 14 residues. The germline V and J ends were trimmed by 7 bases and 2 bases, with 12 bases remaining between them. CDR1 and CDR2 (germline): MNHNS, SASEGT.

This clonotype was seen a few times. The chain is built from TRBV11-2 and TRBJ2-1, with TRBD2 matching over 16 bases. The CDR3 is made up of 19 amino acids. The V and J ends lost 4 bases and 4 bases, in that order; junction bases with no gene match: 10. Germline loops: CDR1 SGHAT, CDR2 FQNNGV. Here the CDR3 reads CASSSTGTSGGARYNEQFF. The CDR3 nucleotides are TGTGCCAGCAGCTCCACCGGGACTAGCGGGGGGGCCAGGTACAATGAGCAGTTCTTC.

This clonotype showed up just a few times. The V call is TRBV6-2 or TRBV6-3, the J call TRBJ1-2; no clear D gene. The CDR3 is 11 residues long. V was cut by 2 bases and J by 8 bases, with 6 bases left in between. CDR1 and CDR2 from the germline V gene are MNHEY and SVGEGT. The CDR3 sequence: CASSYRAGYTF. The DNA of the CDR3 is TGTGCCAGCAGTTACCGAGCGGGCTACACCTTC.

As regards this clonotype: The germline gene is not matched at one end of the junction; a read error may be the cause. The chain joins TRBV7-7 to TRBJ2-5, with 9 bases lining up with TRBD2. This CDR3 has 18 amino acids. In germline, CDR1 is SSHAT, CDR2 FNYEAQ (reference sequence). The CDR3 DNA is TGTGCTAGCAGTCTTGGAACCCTGCGGGGGGGCCTTAGAGAGACCCAGTACTTC. Protein product: CASSLGTLRGGLRETQYF.

This clonotype was found a few times. The genes are TRBV3-1 and TRBJ2-7; D gene ambiguous. This CDR3 region has 14 residues. CDR1 and CDR2 from the germline V gene are LGHDT and YNNKEL (reference sequence). The germline V and J ends were trimmed by 1 base and 0 bases, with 7 bases remaining between them. CDR3 nucleotides: TGTGCCAGCAGCCAAGGGTCTTCCTCCTACGAGCAGTACTTC. Its protein is CASSQGSSSYEQYF.

This clonotype was counted a few times. The chain links TRBV19 to TRBJ1-1; D gene unclear. The CDR3 loop spans 13 amino acids. Germline assignment: CDR1 LNHDA and CDR2 SQIVND (reference sequence). The germline V and J ends were trimmed by 4 bases and 1 base, with 7 bases remaining between them. CDR3 sequence: CASSSQRNTEAFF. CDR3 sequence (DNA): TGTGCCAGTAGTAGTCAGAGGAACACTGAAGCTTTCTTT.

This clonotype was counted between two and nine times. V and J are TRBV18 and TRBJ2-5; possible D gene TRBD2, 5 bases. V gave up 0 bases and J gave up 4 bases, with 6 bases separating them. CDR3 size: 13 residues. Germline assignment: CDR1 KGHSH and CDR2 LQKENI. The CDR3 nucleotides read TGTGCCAGCTCACCACCGGGGAGAGAGACCCAGTACTTC. Residues: CASSPPGRETQYF.

This clonotype has a handful of counts. The chain couples TRBV5-6 to TRBJ2-5; D gene unclear. Deletions cut 7 bases from V and 4 bases from J, with 8 bases between. This CDR3 region has 11 residues. Germline V gene data show CDR1 as SGHDT and CDR2 as YYEEEE. The CDR3 loop reads CASGSRETQYF. In DNA form, the CDR3 reads TGTGCCAGCGGATCCCGAGAGACCCAGTACTTC.

This clonotype was seen a few times. The chain links TRBV7-2 to TRBJ2-1, with D possibly matching TRBD1 (6 bases). CDR1 is SGHTA, CDR2 FQGNSA, per germline. This CDR3 is 17 amino acids long. V was shortened by 0 bases and J by 10 bases, with 22 bases between the two germline ends. In nucleotides, the CDR3 is TGTGCCAGCAGCTTAGCTCTGGACAGATCTCCTACAATGGAGCAGTTCTTC. Protein sequence: CASSLALDRSPTMEQFF.

The rearrangement links TRBV28 to TRBJ2-3, with a possible D match to TRBD1 (6 bases). Germline V gene data show CDR1 as MDHEN and CDR2 as SYDVKM. Trimming cost V 0 bases and J 4 bases, with 11 bases left between them. The CDR3 loop spans 15 amino acids. CDR3 residues: CASSLWGRTADTQYF. The DNA for the CDR3 is TGTGCCAGCAGTTTATGGGGTAGGACAGCAGATACGCAGTATTTT.

There are a few counts of this clonotype. The chain recombines TRBV6-5 with TRBJ1-3; tentative D call: TRBD1 (5 bases). The germline CDR1 and CDR2 sequences are MNHEY and SVGAGI. The CDR3 runs 14 residues. V was shortened by 5 bases and J by 0 bases, with 8 bases between the two germline ends. CDR3 region: CASSVTDSGNTIYF. The CDR3 DNA is TGTGCCAGCAGTGTGACAGACTCTGGAAACACCATATATTTT.

This clonotype was seen a handful of times. The rearrangement uses TRBV7-9 and TRBJ1-2, with D hard to call. Looked up from germline, CDR1 is SEHNR and CDR2 is FQNEAQ (reference sequence). The ends were cut back, 4 bases at V and 0 bases at J, with 12 bases in the middle. The CDR3 consists of 15 residues. CDR3 loop: CASSSQREANYGYTF. DNA of the CDR3: TGTGCCAGCAGCTCACAGAGGGAGGCTAACTATGGCTACACCTTC.

This chain connects TRBV10-3 to TRBJ1-1; possibly TRBD1 for D (5 bases). Between the trimmed V and J ends, which lost 7 bases and 4 bases, there was a span of 13 bases. Per germline, CDR1 ENHRY and CDR2 SYGVKD. This CDR3 contains 13 residues. In nucleotides, the CDR3 is TGTGCCATCACAGGGCAGGCTCGCACTGAAGCTTTCTTT. Translation: CAITGQARTEAFF.

V and J are TRBV3-1 and TRBJ2-1; D is unclear. Germline lookup yields CDR1 LGHDT and CDR2 YNNKEL (reference sequence). The length of the CDR3 is 12 residues. The ends were cut back, 0 bases at V and 9 bases at J, with 6 bases in the middle. The CDR3 DNA sequence: TGTGCCAGCAGCCAAGATCGAGGTGAGCAGTTCTTC. Amino acids: CASSQDRGEQFF.

This clonotype was seen more than once but under ten times. This sequence joins TRBV7-3 and TRBJ1-1, with 8 bases that match TRBD1. V dropped 5 bases and J dropped 1; count of bases not matched to a gene: 3. This CDR3 has 14 amino acids. Per germline, CDR1 SGHTA and CDR2 FQGTGA. The CDR3 here is CASSIDRGNTEAFF. DNA for the CDR3: TGTGCCAGCAGCATAGACAGGGGGAACACTGAAGCTTTCTTT.

This clonotype was recorded many times. V gene TRBV4-3 combines with J gene TRBJ1-1, with D tentatively TRBD1 (5 bases). Germline lookup yields CDR1 LGHNA and CDR2 YSLEER. This CDR3 is 14 amino acids long. V lost 4 bases and J lost 6, with 15 bases in between. The CDR3 here is CASSPSREFPEAFF. The CDR3 DNA follows: TGCGCCAGCAGCCCGAGCAGGGAGTTCCCTGAAGCTTTCTTT.

Many counts were recorded for this clonotype. J is TRBJ2-3 and V is TRBV10-3; no clear D gene. V was shortened by 0 bases and J by 3 bases, with 13 bases between the two germline ends. The CDR3 runs 16 residues. Germline assignment: CDR1 ENHRY and CDR2 SYGVKD. CDR3 nucleotides: TGTGCCATCAGTGAGTCGAATGGTCCGCTAACAGATACGCAGTATTTT. Translated, it gives CAISESNGPLTDTQYF.

This clonotype was detected only a few times. The V call is TRBV4-1, the J call TRBJ1-1; D is undetermined. Germline assignment: CDR1 MGHRA and CDR2 YSYEKL. Trimming removed 1 base at V and 10 bases at J, with 10 bases between. The CDR3 runs to 12 residues. CDR3 sequence (DNA): TGCGCCAGCAGCCAAGTTGGAGGGATAGCTTTCTTT. This encodes CASSQVGGIAFF.

The V call is TRBV11-2, the J call TRBJ2-4; the D gene is possibly TRBD1 (5 bases). V was shortened by 5 bases and J by 7 bases, with 24 bases between the two germline ends. Germline-derived CDR1 and CDR2 are SGHAT and FQNNGV. The CDR3 runs to 17 residues. CDR3 nucleotide sequence: TGTGCCAGCAGCCCACCGAGGATGGCAGGGATGAGGAACATTCAGTACTTC. Encoded protein: CASSPPRMAGMRNIQYF.

The table lists this clonotype with a few counts. V and J are TRBV7-2 and TRBJ1-2; no reliable D call. Trimming removed 3 bases at V and 3 bases at J, with 11 bases between. This CDR3 spans 14 amino acids. Germline CDR1 SGHTA, CDR2 FQGNSA. In DNA, the CDR3 is TGTGCCAGCAGCTTTGGTAGTGTCGACTATGGCTACACCTTC. Protein product: CASSFGSVDYGYTF.